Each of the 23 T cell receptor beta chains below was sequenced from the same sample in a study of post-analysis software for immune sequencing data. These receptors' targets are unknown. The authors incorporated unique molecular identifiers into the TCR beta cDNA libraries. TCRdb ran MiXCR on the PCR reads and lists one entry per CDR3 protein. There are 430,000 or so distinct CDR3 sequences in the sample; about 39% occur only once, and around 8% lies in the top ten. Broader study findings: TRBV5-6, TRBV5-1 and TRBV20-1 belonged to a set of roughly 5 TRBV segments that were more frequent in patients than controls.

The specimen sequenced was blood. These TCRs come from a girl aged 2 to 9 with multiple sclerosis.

The CDR3 spells CASSPVAPQETQYF. As DNA, the CDR3 is TGTGCCAGCAGTCCGGTGGCACCCCAAGAGACCCAGTACTTC. This chain joins TRBV12-3 or TRBV12-4 and TRBJ2-5; D ambiguous. This CDR3 comprises 14 residues. V lost 5 bases and J 1 base, leaving 11 bases between the germline ends.

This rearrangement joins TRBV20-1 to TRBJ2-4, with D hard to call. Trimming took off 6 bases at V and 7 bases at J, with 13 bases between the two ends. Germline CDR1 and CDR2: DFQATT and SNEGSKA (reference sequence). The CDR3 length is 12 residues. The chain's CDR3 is CSAPAQENIQYF. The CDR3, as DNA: TGCAGTGCCCCCGCCCAGGAGAACATTCAGTACTTC.

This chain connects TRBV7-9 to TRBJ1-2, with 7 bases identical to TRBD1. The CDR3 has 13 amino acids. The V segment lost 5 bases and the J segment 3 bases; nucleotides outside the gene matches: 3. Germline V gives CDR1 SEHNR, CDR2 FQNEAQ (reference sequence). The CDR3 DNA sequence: TGTGCCAGCAGCACGACAGGGTACTATGGCTACACCTTC. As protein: CASSTTGYYGYTF.

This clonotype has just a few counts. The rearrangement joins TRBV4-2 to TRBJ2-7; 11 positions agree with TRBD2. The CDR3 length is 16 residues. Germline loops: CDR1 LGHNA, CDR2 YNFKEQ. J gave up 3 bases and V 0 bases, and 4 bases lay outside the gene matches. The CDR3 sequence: CASSQDITSGSYEQYF. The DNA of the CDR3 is TGTGCCAGCAGCCAAGATATCACTAGCGGGAGCTACGAGCAGTACTTC.

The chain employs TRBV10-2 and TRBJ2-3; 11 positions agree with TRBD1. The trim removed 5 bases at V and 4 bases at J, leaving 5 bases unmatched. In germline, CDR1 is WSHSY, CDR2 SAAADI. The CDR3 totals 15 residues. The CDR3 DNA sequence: TGCGCCAGCAGTCAAGGACAGGGGGCGGCAGATACGCAGTATTTT. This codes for CASSQGQGAADTQYF.

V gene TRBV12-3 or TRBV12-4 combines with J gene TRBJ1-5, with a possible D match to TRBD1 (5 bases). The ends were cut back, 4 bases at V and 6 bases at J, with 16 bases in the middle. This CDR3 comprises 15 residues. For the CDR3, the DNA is TGTGCCAGCAGTTCACCCGGGGCCATGGGTCAGCCCCAGCATTTT. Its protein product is CASSSPGAMGQPQHF.

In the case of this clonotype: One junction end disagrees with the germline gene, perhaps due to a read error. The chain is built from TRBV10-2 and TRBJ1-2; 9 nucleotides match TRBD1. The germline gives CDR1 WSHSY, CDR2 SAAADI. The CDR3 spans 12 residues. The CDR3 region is CASRDRAYGYTF. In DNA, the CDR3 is TGCGCCAGTAGGGACAGGGCCTATGGTTACACCTTC.

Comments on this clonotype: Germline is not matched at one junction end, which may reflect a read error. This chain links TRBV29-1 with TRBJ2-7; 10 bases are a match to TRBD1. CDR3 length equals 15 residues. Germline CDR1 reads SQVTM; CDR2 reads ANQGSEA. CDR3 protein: CSACSGTGAAYGQYF. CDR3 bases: TGCAGCGCCTGTTCAGGGACAGGGGCTGCCTACGGGCAGTACTTC.

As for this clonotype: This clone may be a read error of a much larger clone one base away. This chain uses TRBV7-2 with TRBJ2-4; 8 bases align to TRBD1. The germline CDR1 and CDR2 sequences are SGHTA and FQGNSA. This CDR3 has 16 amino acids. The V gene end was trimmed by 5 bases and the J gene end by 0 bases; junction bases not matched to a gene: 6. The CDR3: CTSSPRTGLAKNIQYF. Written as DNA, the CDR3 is TGTACCAGCAGCCCTCGGACAGGGCTAGCCAAAAACATTCAGTACTTC. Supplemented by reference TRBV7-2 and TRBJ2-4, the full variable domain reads GAGVSQSPSNKVTEKGKDVELRCDPISGHTALYWYRQSLGQGLEFLIYFQGNSAPDKSGLPSDRFSAERTGGSVSTLTIQRTQQEDSAVYLCTSSPRTGLAKNIQYFGAGTRLSVL.

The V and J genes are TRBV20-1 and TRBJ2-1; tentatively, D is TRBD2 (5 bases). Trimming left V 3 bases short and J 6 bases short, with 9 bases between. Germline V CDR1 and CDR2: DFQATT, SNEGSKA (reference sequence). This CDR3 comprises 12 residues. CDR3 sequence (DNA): TGCAGTGCTAGGGGTACTAGCAATGAGCAGTTCTTC. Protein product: CSARGTSNEQFF.

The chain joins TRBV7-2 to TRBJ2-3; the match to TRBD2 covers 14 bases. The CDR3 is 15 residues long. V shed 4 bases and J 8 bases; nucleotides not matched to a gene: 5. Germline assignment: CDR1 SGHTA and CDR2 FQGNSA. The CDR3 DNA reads TGTGCCAGCAGCTCGGGACTAGCGGGAGTTGGTACGCAGTATTTT. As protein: CASSSGLAGVGTQYF.

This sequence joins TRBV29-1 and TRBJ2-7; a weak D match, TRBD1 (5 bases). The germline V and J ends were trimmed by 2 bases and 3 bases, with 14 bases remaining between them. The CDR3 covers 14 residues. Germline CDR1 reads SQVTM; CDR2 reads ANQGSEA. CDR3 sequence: CSVERQGSDYEQYF. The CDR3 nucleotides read TGCAGCGTTGAAAGGCAGGGTAGTGACTACGAGCAGTACTTC.

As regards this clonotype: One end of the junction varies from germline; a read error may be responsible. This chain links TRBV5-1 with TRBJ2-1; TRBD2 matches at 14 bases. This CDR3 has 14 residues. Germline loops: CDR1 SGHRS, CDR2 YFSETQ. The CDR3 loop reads CVSSLGTSGGTQFF. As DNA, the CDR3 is TGCGTCAGCAGCTTGGGGACTAGCGGGGGTACGCAGTTCTTC. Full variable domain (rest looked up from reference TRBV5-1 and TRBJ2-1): KAGVTQTPRYLIKTRGQQVTLSCSPISGHRSVSWYQQTPGQGLQFLFEYFSETQRNKGNFPGRFSGRQFSNSRSEMNVSTLELGDSALYLCVSSLGTSGGTQFFGPGTRLTVL.

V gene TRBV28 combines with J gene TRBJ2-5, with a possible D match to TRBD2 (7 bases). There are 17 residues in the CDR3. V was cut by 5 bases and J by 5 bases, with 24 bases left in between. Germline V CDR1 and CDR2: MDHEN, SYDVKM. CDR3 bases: TGTGCCAGCAGTCCCGCAGGGGAGGGTCGAGGTTCGGAGACCCAGTACTTC. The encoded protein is CASSPAGEGRGSETQYF. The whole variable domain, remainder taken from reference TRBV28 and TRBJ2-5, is DVKVTQSSRYLVKRTGEKVFLECVQDMDHENMFWYRQDPGLGLRLIYFSYDVKMKEKGDIPEGYSVSREKKERFSLILESASTNQTSMYLCASSPAGEGRGSETQYFGPGTRLLVL.

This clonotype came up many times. The CDR3, as DNA: TGTGCCAGCAGTCGATTGAATGAGCAGTTCTTC. This encodes CASSRLNEQFF. This rearrangement joins TRBV6-2 or TRBV6-3 to TRBJ2-1; D is unresolved. The CDR3 totals 11 residues. Trimming shortened V by 5 bases and J by 7 bases, and 6 bases separated the two germline ends. Germline values: CDR1 MNHEY, CDR2 SVGEGT.

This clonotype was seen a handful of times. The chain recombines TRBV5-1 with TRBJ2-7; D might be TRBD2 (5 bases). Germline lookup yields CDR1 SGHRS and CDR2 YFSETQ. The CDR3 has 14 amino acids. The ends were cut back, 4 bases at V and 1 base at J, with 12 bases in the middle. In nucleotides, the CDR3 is TGCGCCAGCAGCAACCGGGAAGCTTCCTACGAGCAGTACTTC. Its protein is CASSNREASYEQYF. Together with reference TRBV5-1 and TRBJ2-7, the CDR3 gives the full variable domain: KAGVTQTPRYLIKTRGQQVTLSCSPISGHRSVSWYQQTPGQGLQFLFEYFSETQRNKGNFPGRFSGRQFSNSRSEMNVSTLELGDSALYLCASSNREASYEQYFGPGTRLTVT.

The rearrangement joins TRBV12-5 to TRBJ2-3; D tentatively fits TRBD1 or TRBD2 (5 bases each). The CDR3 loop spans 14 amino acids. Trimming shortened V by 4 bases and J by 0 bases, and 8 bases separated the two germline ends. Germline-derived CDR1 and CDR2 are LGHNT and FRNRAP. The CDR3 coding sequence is TGTGCTAGTGGTTGCCGGGACAGCACAGATACGCAGTATTTT. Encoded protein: CASGCRDSTDTQYF. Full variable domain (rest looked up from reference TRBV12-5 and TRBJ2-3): DARVTQTPRHKVTEMGQEVTMRCQPILGHNTVFWYRQTMMQGLELLAYFRNRAPLDDSGMPKDRFSAEMPDATLATLKIQPSEPRDSAVYFCASGCRDSTDTQYFGPGTRLTVL.

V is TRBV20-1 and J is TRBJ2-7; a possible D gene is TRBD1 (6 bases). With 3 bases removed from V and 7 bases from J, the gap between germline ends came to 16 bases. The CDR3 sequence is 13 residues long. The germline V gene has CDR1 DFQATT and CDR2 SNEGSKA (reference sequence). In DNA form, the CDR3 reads TGCAGTGCTAGGACCCGAGGGGGTGGTGAGCAGTACTTC. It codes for CSARTRGGGEQYF.

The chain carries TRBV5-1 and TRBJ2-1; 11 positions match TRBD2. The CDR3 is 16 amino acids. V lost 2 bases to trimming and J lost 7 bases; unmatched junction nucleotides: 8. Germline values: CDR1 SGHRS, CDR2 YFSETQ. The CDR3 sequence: CASSLTSGSSSNEQFF. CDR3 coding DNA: TGCGCCAGCAGCTTAACTAGCGGGAGCTCTAGTAATGAGCAGTTCTTC.

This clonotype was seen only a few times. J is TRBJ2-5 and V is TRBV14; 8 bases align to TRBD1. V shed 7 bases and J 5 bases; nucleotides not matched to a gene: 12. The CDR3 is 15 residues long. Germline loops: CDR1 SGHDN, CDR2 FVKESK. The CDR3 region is CASNTRGLRGETQYF. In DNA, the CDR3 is TGTGCCAGCAACACCAGGGGGCTTCGAGGGGAGACCCAGTACTTC.

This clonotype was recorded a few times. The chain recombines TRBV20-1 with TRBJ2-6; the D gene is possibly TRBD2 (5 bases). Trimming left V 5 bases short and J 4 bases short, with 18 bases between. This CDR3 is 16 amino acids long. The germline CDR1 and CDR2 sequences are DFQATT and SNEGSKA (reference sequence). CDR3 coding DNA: TGCAGTGCTGCCCTCTCCCGAGGGCACGGGGCCAACGTCCTGACTTTC. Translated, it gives CSAALSRGHGANVLTF.

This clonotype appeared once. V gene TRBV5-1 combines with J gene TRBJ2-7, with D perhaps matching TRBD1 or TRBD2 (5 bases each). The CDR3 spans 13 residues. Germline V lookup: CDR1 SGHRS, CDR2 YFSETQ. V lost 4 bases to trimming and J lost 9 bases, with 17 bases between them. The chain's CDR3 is CASSLGTPTWQYF. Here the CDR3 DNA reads TGCGCCAGCAGCCTTGGGACGCCTACGTGGCAGTACTTC.

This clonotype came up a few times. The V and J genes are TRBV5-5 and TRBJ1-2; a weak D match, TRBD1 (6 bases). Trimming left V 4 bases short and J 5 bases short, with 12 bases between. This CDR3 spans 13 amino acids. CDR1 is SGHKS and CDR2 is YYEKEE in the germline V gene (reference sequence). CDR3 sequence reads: CASSPLDSYGYTF. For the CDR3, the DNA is TGTGCCAGCAGCCCCCTGGACAGTTATGGCTACACCTTC.